These T cell receptor beta chains were read from a single sample in a study of CD8+ T cells in alopecia areata. TCRdb's table, derived via immunoSEQ multiplex PCR, lists solely in-frame clones and lacks some. The table has some 180,000 clones, 63% seen once. The sequencing here drew on CD4+ T cells sorted from blood, taken at week 0. These receptors all come from a human donor with alopecia areata. Each CDR3 is given with its conserved first and last residue. D genes are given only for firm matches. Not every row has a clone size; where given, it reads once, few, many or a size class.

V	size	D	J	DNA	CDR3
TRBV4-2	NA	TRBD2	TRBJ2-1	TGTGCCAGCAGCCACCCCGCTAGCGGGGGGCTGGGTGAGCAGTTCTTC	CASSHPASGGLGEQFF
TRBV2	once	TRBD2	TRBJ2-7	TGTGCCAGCACCTTGACTAGCGGGGGCGAGCAGTACTTC	CASTLTSGGEQYF
TRBV5-1	NA	NA	TRBJ2-1	TGCGCCAGCAGCCTGGACAATGAGCAGTTCTTC	CASSLDNEQFF
TRBV11-2	NA	TRBD1	TRBJ2-6	TGTGCCAGCAGCCGACAGGGTGGGTCTGGGGCCAACGTCCTGACTTTC	CASSRQGGSGANVLTF
TRBV30	NA	TRBD2	TRBJ2-3	TGTGCCTGGAGTACCGGACTAGCGGGGGGCGTGGTCTCGGGTAGTTATACAGATACGCAGTATTTT	CAWSTGLAGGVVSGSYTDTQYF
TRBV7-2	NA	NA	TRBJ1-5	TGTGCCAGCAGTTGGGACGCCAACAATCAGCCCCAGCATTTT	CASSWDANNQPQHF
TRBV2	NA	TRBD2	TRBJ2-3	TGTGCCAGTCGGAAGTCGGGGGGTGGAGATACGCAGTATTTT	CASRKSGGGDTQYF
TRBV28	NA	NA	TRBJ1-5	TGTGCCAGCAGTCTACGACGGCTCAATCAGCCCCAGCATTTT	CASSLRRLNQPQHF
TRBV15	NA	NA	TRBJ2-7	TGTGCCACCAGCAGAGATAGCAGGAGGAGGGAGCAGTACTTC	CATSRDSRRREQYF
TRBV29-1	few	NA	TRBJ1-2	TGCAGCGTTGCTCCGACGGACTATGGCTACACCTTC	CSVAPTDYGYTF
TRBV29-1	NA	TRBD1	TRBJ2-1	TGCAGCGCCGGGACAGGGTTCAATGAGCAGTTCTTC	CSAGTGFNEQFF
TRBV5-6	NA	NA	TRBJ1-2	TGTGCCAGCAGCTTTAGGAACTATGGCTACACCTTC	CASSFRNYGYTF
TRBV2	NA	NA	TRBJ2-7	TGTGCCAGCAGCCTAAAGGGGGGGGCCGAGCAGTACTTC	CASSLKGGAEQYF
TRBV29-1	few	TRBD2	TRBJ2-3	TGCAGCGTTGTACGGGGGGTGGGCACAGATACGCAGTATTTT	CSVVRGVGTDTQYF
TRBV4-1	NA	NA	TRBJ1-5	TGCGCCAGCAGCCAAGATTGGAGAGATGAGAAAATACAGCCCCAGCATTTT	CASSQDWRDEKIQPQHF
TRBV11-2	NA	TRBD2	TRBJ2-4	TGTGCCAGCAGCTTAGAAATAGCGGGGGGTAAAAACATTCAGTACTTC	CASSLEIAGGKNIQYF
TRBV27	NA	NA	TRBJ1-2	TGTGCCAGCAGTTTATCGATAACGCGCGGTCTCGCCGACTATGGCTACACCTTC	CASSLSITRGLADYGYTF
TRBV29-1	NA	TRBD1	TRBJ2-3	TGCAGCGTTGCGACAGGGGCTAGCACAGATACGCAGTATTTT	CSVATGASTDTQYF
TRBV15	NA	NA	TRBJ1-1	TGTGCCACCAGCAGAGGAGGACTTAGGAACACTGAAGCTTTCTTT	CATSRGGLRNTEAFF
TRBV18	NA	NA	TRBJ1-2	TGTGCCAGCTCACCACCGGGGGGGAACTATGGCTACACCTTC	CASSPPGGNYGYTF
TRBV29-1	NA	NA	TRBJ2-3	TGCAGCGCTGAACAGGGAACAGATACGCAGTATTTT	CSAEQGTDTQYF
TRBV30	NA	NA	TRBJ1-1	TGTGCCTGGAGTGTACGTAGGACAGCGACAATTTTGAACACTGAAGCTTTCTTT	CAWSVRRTATILNTEAFF
TRBV11-2	NA	TRBD1	TRBJ1-2	TGTGCCAGCAGCTTAGTAGGACAGGGCAGTGGCTACACCTTC	CASSLVGQGSGYTF
TRBV7-2	once	NA	TRBJ1-5	TGTGCCAGCAGTCGCCTCATGCACAATCAGCCCCAGCATTTT	CASSRLMHNQPQHF
TRBV4-3	NA	TRBD1	TRBJ2-2	TGCGCCAGCAGCCAACGGACAGGACTGAACACCGGGGAGCTGTTTTTT	CASSQRTGLNTGELFF
TRBV5-6	NA	NA	TRBJ1-1	TGTGCCAGCAGCTTGGGACGGTTGAACACTGAAGCTTTCTTT	CASSLGRLNTEAFF
TRBV30	NA	NA	TRBJ2-2	TGTGCCTGGAGTATAGGGCTGAACACCGGGGAGCTGTTTTTT	CAWSIGLNTGELFF
TRBV25-1	NA	TRBD1	TRBJ2-5	TGTGCCAGCAGTGAACCAGGGGGCGGTAAAGAGACCCAGTACTTC	CASSEPGGGKETQYF
TRBV27	few	NA	TRBJ2-6	TGTGCCAGCAGTCCCCCCCCCAACAGGGCTGGGGCCAACGTCCTGACTTTC	CASSPPPNRAGANVLTF
TRBV30	NA	TRBD1	TRBJ2-2	TGTGCCTGGAAGGGGACAGGGCCCACCGGGGAGCTGTTTTTT	CAWKGTGPTGELFF
TRBV2	NA	NA	TRBJ1-1	TGTGCCAGCAGTGCTCTTGGGATGAACACTGAAGCTTTCTTT	CASSALGMNTEAFF
TRBV30	many	TRBD2	TRBJ2-3	TGTGCCTGGAGTTCCTTCGGCGGGGGTACAGATACGCAGTATTTT	CAWSSFGGGTDTQYF